This T cell receptor beta chain was sequenced for a study of cytomegalovirus exposure and HLA in healthy donors. Whole-study context: A later analysis reported the approximately 120 validation repertoires used the same platform as the approximately 700 first-cohort repertoires. Study outcomes and limitations: Whilst most TCR sequences proved rare, a subset of public TCRs occurred across many donors.

CDR3 size: 16 residues. V gave up 4 bases and J gave up 5 bases; unmatched junction bases: 10. CDR1 and CDR2 (germline): SGHRS, YFSETQ. The table came from immunoSEQ multiplex PCR; TCRdb's copy has only in-frame clones and leaves some out. The sample contains tens of thousands of clones, under 98% of which appear only once. As regards this clone: Antigen: not known.

The V gene is TRBV5-1, the J gene TRBJ2-7, with 12 bases lining up with TRBD2. The sequence came from a man aged 30-40 years in good health and CMV-seropositive. The specimen sequenced was PBMCs. The CDR3 DNA sequence: TGCGCCAGCAGCACCCTAGCGGGAGGGCCTTTCGACGAGCAGTACTTC. Translated: CASSTLAGGPFDEQYF.